This TCR beta chain comes out of a study of CD8 T cells in ankylosing spondylitis. Study-wide results and limits: Some of the motif variants had earlier been found in reactive arthritis patients' fluid and blood. Disease-linked clones bore a CD8+ phenotype and were relatively rare in peripheral blood. Enrichment of disease-linked clones was reportedly significant in matched ankylosing spondylitis synovial fluid. About 8 highly homologous variants made up a TCR beta motif, and this motif appeared characteristic of ankylosing spondylitis blood.

This clonotype has a handful of counts. Antigen: not known. One entry per CDR3 protein, called by TCRdb with MiXCR from the 5' RACE reads. The repertoire holds some 400,000 distinct CDR3 sequences, with around 22% as singletons. The CDR3 loop spans 14 amino acids. The germline V and J ends were trimmed by 5 bases and 7 bases, with 18 bases remaining between them. Germline V gene sequence: CDR1 DFQATT, CDR2 SNEGSKA (reference sequence). The rearrangement links TRBV20-1 to TRBJ2-1; TRBD2 is a possible D gene (5 bases). This TCR came from a male donor with ankylosing spondylitis. The sequenced sample was blood, either unsorted or a sorted T cell fraction (not recorded which). The CDR3 region is CSAETMKGPNEQFF. In DNA form, the CDR3 reads TGCAGTGCTGAGACTATGAAGGGTCCGAATGAGCAGTTCTTC.